This T cell receptor (beta chain) was documented in a study of T cells expressing NK-cell markers. Study at large: In the group of eight sequenced donors, seven were HCMV-seropositive and one was seronegative.

This CDR3 contains 18 residues. In germline, CDR1 is KGHSH, CDR2 LQKENI. TCRdb derives one entry per CDR3 protein from the 5' RACE reads, leaving out DNA. The data include about 260,000 distinct CDR3 sequences; the top ten clones carry about 0.39%. The sample consisted of blood T cells: a sorted CD56 or NKG2C T cell subset, CD4+ or CD8+ T cells, or bulk PBMC T cells (not recorded which). The source is a man between 18 and 29 years old in good health. The V gene is TRBV18, the J gene TRBJ2-3. The CDR3 protein is CASSPRPRGGIATDTQYF.